These 29 T cell receptor beta chains were sequenced from one sample in a study of blood T cell repertoires in COVID-19. Here immunoSEQ multiplex PCR was the method, and the copy in TCRdb shows in-frame clones only, minus some. In the table there are 180,000 or so clones, 75% to 90% of which are singletons. Sequenced input: peripheral blood. The receptors derive from a woman aged 60-70 years with acute or convalescent COVID-19.

V is TRBV29-1 and J is TRBJ1-3, with D unclear. In germline, CDR1 is SQVTM, CDR2 ANQGSEA. The CDR3 length is 12 residues. Trimming took off 7 bases at V and 0 bases at J, with 7 bases between the two ends. The CDR3 DNA follows: TGCAGCGCTAGACACTCTGGAAACACCATATATTTT. Translated, it gives CSARHSGNTIYF.

The chain combines TRBV4-2 with TRBJ1-4; D uncertain. The CDR3 extends over 12 amino acids. Germline lookup yields CDR1 LGHNA and CDR2 YNFKEQ. The V end lost 8 bases, the J end lost 3 bases, and 7 bases lay between the germline ends. The CDR3 DNA is TGTGCCAGCGCCCCAGCTAATGAAAAACTGTTTTTT. Its protein is CASAPANEKLFF.

The sample holds a few counts of this clone. The chain uses TRBV6-5 and TRBJ2-1, with TRBD1 matching over 8 bases. V dropped 5 bases and J dropped 5; count of bases not matched to a gene: 8. The length of the CDR3 is 15 residues. Per germline, CDR1 MNHEY and CDR2 SVGAGI. The CDR3 DNA is TGTGCCAGCAGTAAGCAGGGGGCCCAAAACAATGAGCAGTTCTTC. Its protein is CASSKQGAQNNEQFF.

The gene calls are TRBV28 and TRBJ1-2; no clear D gene. The CDR3 has 13 amino acids. Per the germline V gene, CDR1 is MDHEN and CDR2 is SYDVKM. Trimming cost V 5 bases and J 3 bases, with 10 bases left between them. The CDR3 nucleotides are TGTGCCAGCAGTCTCCCGGACTACTATGGCTACACCTTC. Protein product: CASSLPDYYGYTF.

The chain couples TRBV19 to TRBJ1-5; no definite D call. The CDR3 totals 13 residues. V lost 2 bases and J 10 bases, leaving 12 bases between the germline ends. Germline CDR1 is LNHDA and CDR2 is SQIVND (reference sequence). This CDR3 is CASSIFAESPQHF. CDR3 DNA: TGTGCCAGTAGTATATTCGCGGAGAGTCCCCAGCATTTT.

This sequence joins TRBV11-2 and TRBJ2-1, with D perhaps matching TRBD2 (8 bases). CDR3 size: 15 residues. Germline loops: CDR1 SGHAT, CDR2 FQNNGV. V lost 5 bases and J 12 bases, leaving 23 bases between the germline ends. In DNA, the CDR3 is TGTGCCAGCAGCCCAAGGGGACTAGGGGGCGGGGGGCAGTTCTTC. Translated, it gives CASSPRGLGGGGQFF.

V is TRBV2 and J is TRBJ2-2; D is possibly TRBD1 (5 bases). The CDR3 is made up of 14 amino acids. Per germline, CDR1 SNHLY and CDR2 FYNNEI. Trimming left V 3 bases short and J 4 bases short, with 9 bases between. The CDR3 nucleotides are TGTGCCAGCAGTGATGACAGCTTCACCGGGGAGCTGTTTTTT. Its protein product is CASSDDSFTGELFF.

This clone was counted a single time. The V call is TRBV2, the J call TRBJ2-7; weak D call: TRBD2 (5 bases). The CDR3 is 15 residues long. Germline values: CDR1 SNHLY, CDR2 FYNNEI. V was clipped by 2 bases and J by 6 bases, with 17 bases between them. The CDR3 DNA is TGTGCCAGCAGTGAAACGTGGGCAGGAGGAGGCGAGCAGTACGTC. Protein: CASSETWAGGGEQYV.

V and J are TRBV7-2 and TRBJ2-1, with 9 bases that match TRBD2. Germline assignment: CDR1 SGHTA and CDR2 FQGNSA. After removal of 0 bases from V and 4 bases from J, the junction contained 4 bases not matched to a gene. The CDR3 is 16 amino acids. DNA of the CDR3: TGTGCCAGCAGCTTAGCGCTTGCGGGAGGGTACAATGAGCAGTTCTTC. Translating it yields CASSLALAGGYNEQFF.

The chain employs TRBV4-1 and TRBJ1-5; 7 bases match TRBD1. CDR1 is MGHRA, CDR2 YSYEKL, per germline. V lost 3 bases and J lost 7; bases outside the gene matches: 6. There are 14 residues in the CDR3. The CDR3 DNA follows: TGCGCCAGCAGCCACGATACGACAGGGCAGCCCCAGCATTTT. Translated, it gives CASSHDTTGQPQHF.

The chain has TRBV4-2 and TRBJ1-4, with D unresolved. The germline V and J ends were trimmed by 4 bases and 0 bases, with 9 bases remaining between them. CDR1 is LGHNA and CDR2 is YNFKEQ in the germline V gene. The CDR3 spans 15 residues. The CDR3 spells CASSLPGTTNEKLFF. The CDR3 DNA reads as TGTGCCAGCAGCCTCCCGGGAACAACTAATGAAAAACTGTTTTTT.

This chain uses TRBV24-1 with TRBJ1-2; 9 nucleotides match TRBD1. Germline V gene lookup returns CDR1 KGHDR and CDR2 SFDVKD. CDR3 length: 15 amino acids. V lost 2 bases and J lost 4; bases outside the gene matches: 4. The CDR3 DNA follows: TGTGCCACCAGTGATTGGACAGGGGCGAGCTATGGCTACACCTTC. Its protein product is CATSDWTGASYGYTF.

The rearrangement joins TRBV10-3 to TRBJ2-1; TRBD2 aligns across 16 bases. The ends lost 0 bases at V and 6 bases at J; junction bases unmatched: 5. The CDR3 extends over 18 amino acids. Germline V CDR1 and CDR2: ENHRY, SYGVKD. CDR3 nucleotides: TGTGCCATCAGTGAGTCGGGACTAGCGGGAGGGCTCGTCAATGAGCAGTTCTTC. It encodes CAISESGLAGGLVNEQFF.

This clone was counted a single time. CDR3 in amino acids: CATSRIHLNTGELFF. Here the CDR3 DNA reads TGTGCCACCAGCAGGATACATCTCAACACCGGGGAGCTGTTTTTT. The rearrangement joins TRBV15 to TRBJ2-2; no clear D. This CDR3 contains 15 residues. Germline V gives CDR1 LNHNV, CDR2 YYDKDF (reference sequence). V was pared by 3 bases and J by 2 bases, with 10 bases between.

The chain employs TRBV6-5 and TRBJ1-1; tentatively, D is TRBD1 (5 bases). The CDR3 covers 14 residues. The ends were cut back, 4 bases at V and 3 bases at J, with 12 bases in the middle. Per the germline V gene, CDR1 is MNHEY and CDR2 is SVGAGI. The CDR3 protein is CASSWAGGYTEAFF. CDR3 DNA sequence: TGTGCCAGCAGTTGGGCGGGGGGGTACACTGAAGCTTTCTTT.

This clone came up once. V is TRBV6-5 and J is TRBJ2-1; perhaps TRBD2 as D (6 bases). V dropped 2 bases and J dropped 7 bases, with 15 bases sitting between them. There are 15 residues in the CDR3. CDR1 MNHEY and CDR2 SVGAGI come from the germline V gene. The CDR3: CASSYPGERGNEQFF. CDR3 DNA: TGTGCCAGCAGTTACCCGGGAGAACGGGGGAATGAGCAGTTCTTC.

The rearrangement links TRBV19 to TRBJ2-1; no clear D. Trimming took 4 bases from V and 2 from J, leaving 12 bases between them. The CDR3 has 15 residues. Germline CDR1 is LNHDA and CDR2 is SQIVND (reference sequence). Here the CDR3 DNA reads TGTGCCAGTAGTAGGTCTAGTAATGCCTACAATGAGCAGTTCTTC. This gives the protein CASSRSSNAYNEQFF.

CDR3 DNA sequence: TGTGCCAGCAGTCAAACTAGCGGGGGTTCCCCTAGCACAGATACGCAGTATTTT. Encoded protein: CASSQTSGGSPSTDTQYF. This chain joins TRBV28 and TRBJ2-3; 11 bases are shared with TRBD2. The J segment lost 0 bases and the V segment lost 5 bases, leaving 10 bases of the junction unmatched. The CDR3 totals 18 residues. Per the germline V gene, CDR1 is MDHEN and CDR2 is SYDVKM.

The J gene is TRBJ1-6, the V gene TRBV27; no reliable D call. The CDR3 runs 13 residues. Germline CDR1 and CDR2: MNHEY and SMNVEV (reference sequence). The V end was cut by 0 bases, the J end by 6 bases, with 3 bases between. CDR3 sequence: CASSLSLNSPLHF. The CDR3 bases are TGTGCCAGCAGTTTATCCCTTAATTCACCCCTCCACTTT.

The rearrangement links TRBV5-1 to TRBJ1-2; D may be TRBD1 (6 bases). This CDR3 spans 16 amino acids. Between the trimmed V and J ends, which lost 2 bases and 0 bases, there was a span of 14 bases. Germline V gives CDR1 SGHRS, CDR2 YFSETQ. CDR3 amino acids: CASSFHVDSANYGYTF. DNA for the CDR3: TGCGCCAGCAGCTTCCACGTGGACAGTGCTAACTATGGCTACACCTTC.

J is TRBJ1-5 and V is TRBV24-1, with 7 bases aligning to TRBD1. Losses at the gene ends were 3 bases for V and 3 bases for J; bases not matched to a gene: 4. There are 15 residues in the CDR3. Germline CDR1 KGHDR, CDR2 SFDVKD. Here the CDR3 DNA reads TGTGCCACCAGTGATACCGGGACAGACAATCAGCCCCAGCATTTT. It specifies CATSDTGTDNQPQHF.

In this sample, this clone turned up a few times. This rearrangement joins TRBV24-1 to TRBJ2-7, with 7 bases fitting TRBD1. Germline lookup yields CDR1 KGHDR and CDR2 SFDVKD. CDR3 length: 14 amino acids. The trim removed 6 bases at V and 2 bases at J, leaving 6 bases unmatched. CDR3 residues: CATSRTGPPYEQYF. The CDR3 DNA reads as TGTGCCACCAGTCGGACAGGACCTCCCTACGAGCAGTACTTC.

This clone was recorded only once. This sequence joins TRBV6-5 and TRBJ2-5; a possible D gene is TRBD1 (5 bases). Germline loops: CDR1 MNHEY, CDR2 SVGAGI. The CDR3 runs to 13 residues. Trimming shortened V by 6 bases and J by 8 bases, and 16 bases separated the two germline ends. The CDR3 DNA sequence: TGTGCCAGCAGCTGGGGCCAGTCAGAAACCCAGTACTTC. Protein: CASSWGQSETQYF.

To note about this clone: Other nucleotide sequences in the sample specify the same CDR3. The J gene is TRBJ2-3, the V gene TRBV29-1; tentative D call: TRBD2 (5 bases). Trimming left V 3 bases short and J 1 base short, with 5 bases between. Germline assignment: CDR1 SQVTM and CDR2 ANQGSEA. This CDR3 is 12 amino acids long. The CDR3 DNA follows: TGCAGCGTTGAGAGGGGCACAGATACGCAGTATTTT. It yields the protein CSVERGTDTQYF.

The chain recombines TRBV27 with TRBJ1-6; TRBD1 might be the D (5 bases). This CDR3 is built from 12 residues. Trimming took off 5 bases at V and 10 bases at J, with 9 bases between the two ends. Germline loops: CDR1 MNHEY, CDR2 SMNVEV (reference sequence). This CDR3 is CASSIQASPLHF. The CDR3 region has the DNA TGTGCCAGCAGTATACAGGCCTCACCCCTCCACTTT.

This chain's CDR3 is CASSLFALDRALEQYV. The CDR3 DNA reads TGTGCCAGCAGCTTATTCGCGCTAGACAGGGCCCTGGAGCAGTACGTC. The chain combines TRBV7-9 with TRBJ2-7; 7 positions agree with TRBD1. Germline V gene data show CDR1 as SEHNR and CDR2 as FQNEAQ (reference sequence). V dropped 2 bases and J dropped 7; count of bases not matched to a gene: 14. This CDR3 is 16 amino acids long.

The CDR3 loop is CASSLLVGANEQFF. DNA of the CDR3: TGTGCCAGCAGCTTACTAGTAGGGGCCAATGAGCAGTTCTTC. This chain uses TRBV11-3 with TRBJ2-1, with D possibly matching TRBD1 (5 bases). Per the germline V gene, CDR1 is SGHNT and CDR2 is YENEEA. V lost 2 bases and J 6 bases, leaving 11 bases between the germline ends. The CDR3 sequence is 14 residues long.

The rearrangement uses TRBV10-3 and TRBJ2-7; 9 bases are a match to TRBD1. Germline CDR1 and CDR2: ENHRY and SYGVKD. The CDR3 runs 14 residues. V lost 7 bases, J lost 9 bases, and 13 bases stayed unmatched. Written as DNA, the CDR3 is TGTGCCATCACTGGGGACAGGGCCCCTACGGGGCAGTACTTC. Translated: CAITGDRAPTGQYF.

The chain employs TRBV2 and TRBJ2-7; D ambiguous. Trimming removed 7 bases at V and 3 bases at J, with 19 bases between. This CDR3 region has 15 residues. Germline V lookup: CDR1 SNHLY, CDR2 FYNNEI. The CDR3 nucleotides read TGTGCCAGCAAAGTAGAGGCAGCCCAAATCTACGAGCAGTACTTC. Protein product: CASKVEAAQIYEQYF.